The 4 T cell receptor beta chains given below trace back to one sample, sequenced in a study of T cell responses to AZD1222 COVID-19 vaccine. Sequenced by immunoSEQ multiplex PCR; TCRdb stores in-frame clones only, minus some. This table has 150,000 to 190,000 clones, approximately 87% appearing once. This sample comprised peripheral blood, obtained 28 days after the second AZD1222 dose. These receptors came from an adult who received the AZD1222 COVID-19 vaccine.

The chain recombines TRBV5-4 with TRBJ1-6; tentatively, D is TRBD1 (6 bases). This CDR3 contains 14 residues. The V gene's germline CDR1 is SGHNT and CDR2 YYREEE (reference sequence). CDR3 sequence: CAASRAGENSPLHF. The CDR3 DNA follows: TGTGCTGCCAGCCGGGCAGGGGAGAATTCACCCCTCCACTTT. The full variable domain, with the rest looked up from reference TRBV5-4 and TRBJ1-6, is ETGVTQSPTHLIKTRGQQVTLRCSSQSGHNTVSWYQQALGQGPQFIFQYYREEENGRGNFPPRFSGLQFPNYSSELNVNALELDDSALYLCAASRAGENSPLHFGNGTRLTVT.

CDR3: CASSLTAETQYF. CDR3 coding DNA: TGTGCCAGCAGTTTGACAGCAGAGACCCAGTACTTC. The chain employs TRBV6-6 and TRBJ2-5, with a tentative D call TRBD1 (5 bases). V was clipped by 4 bases and J by 4 bases, with 7 bases between them. The CDR3 covers 12 residues. Per germline, CDR1 MNHNY and CDR2 SVGAGI (reference sequence).

The chain couples TRBV7-2 to TRBJ2-1; TRBD1 matches at 7 bases. The CDR3 extends over 19 amino acids. V shed 1 base and J 4 bases; nucleotides not matched to a gene: 16. From germline, CDR1 is SGHTA and CDR2 FQGNSA. The CDR3 reads CASSLEPRQGLRAYNEQFF. The CDR3 DNA reads as TGTGCCAGCAGCTTAGAGCCCCGACAGGGCCTCCGCGCATACAATGAGCAGTTCTTC. Looking up the rest from reference TRBV7-2 and TRBJ2-1 gives the full variable domain: GAGVSQSPSNKVTEKGKDVELRCDPISGHTALYWYRQSLGQGLEFLIYFQGNSAPDKSGLPSDRFSAERTGGSVSTLTIQRTQQEDSAVYLCASSLEPRQGLRAYNEQFFGPGTRLTVL.

This clone was picked up a small number of times. CDR3 DNA: TGTGCCAGTAGTTCCCTGATCTCCTACAATGAGCAGTTCTTC. Translation gives CASSSLISYNEQFF. The J gene is TRBJ2-1, the V gene TRBV19; no firm D call. The V gene lost 5 bases and the J gene lost 0 bases, with 8 bases spanning the gap. The CDR3 runs to 14 residues. Germline V gene sequence: CDR1 LNHDA, CDR2 SQIVND (reference sequence).